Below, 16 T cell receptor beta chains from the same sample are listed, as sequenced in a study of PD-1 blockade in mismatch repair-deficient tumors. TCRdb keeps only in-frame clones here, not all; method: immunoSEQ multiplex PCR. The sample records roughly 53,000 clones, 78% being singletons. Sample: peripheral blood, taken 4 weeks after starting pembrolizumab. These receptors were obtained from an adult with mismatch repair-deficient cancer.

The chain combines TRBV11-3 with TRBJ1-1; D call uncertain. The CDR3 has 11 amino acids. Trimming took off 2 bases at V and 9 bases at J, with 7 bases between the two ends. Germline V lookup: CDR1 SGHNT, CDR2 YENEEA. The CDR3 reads CASSLSNQAFF. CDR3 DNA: TGTGCCAGCAGCTTATCCAACCAAGCTTTCTTT.

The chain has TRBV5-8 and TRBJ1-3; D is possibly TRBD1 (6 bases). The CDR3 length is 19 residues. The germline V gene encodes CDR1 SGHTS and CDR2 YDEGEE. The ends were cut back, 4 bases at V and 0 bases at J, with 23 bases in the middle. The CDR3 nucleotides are TGTGCCAGCAGCCCCCCCTATACCCGCCGACAGGCCTCTGGAAACACCATATATTTT. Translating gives CASSPPYTRRQASGNTIYF.

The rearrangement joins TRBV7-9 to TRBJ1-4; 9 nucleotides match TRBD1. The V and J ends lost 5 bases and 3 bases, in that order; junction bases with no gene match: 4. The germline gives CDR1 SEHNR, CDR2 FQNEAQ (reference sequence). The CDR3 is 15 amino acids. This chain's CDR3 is CASSPGQGPNEKLFF. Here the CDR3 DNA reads TGTGCCAGCAGCCCAGGACAGGGGCCTAATGAAAAACTGTTTTTT. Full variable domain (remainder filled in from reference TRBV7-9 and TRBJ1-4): DTGVSQNPRHKITKRGQNVTFRCDPISEHNRLYWYRQTLGQGPEFLTYFQNEAQLEKSRLLSDRFSAERPKGSFSTLEIQRTEQGDSAMYLCASSPGQGPNEKLFFGSGTQLSVL.

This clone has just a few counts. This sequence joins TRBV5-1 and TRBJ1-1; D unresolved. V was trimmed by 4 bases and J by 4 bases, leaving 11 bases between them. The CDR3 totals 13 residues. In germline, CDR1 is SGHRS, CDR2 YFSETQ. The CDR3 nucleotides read TGCGCCAGCAGCCGGACCGCAGGCACTGAAGCTTTCTTT. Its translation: CASSRTAGTEAFF. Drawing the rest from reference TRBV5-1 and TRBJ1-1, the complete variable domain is KAGVTQTPRYLIKTRGQQVTLSCSPISGHRSVSWYQQTPGQGLQFLFEYFSETQRNKGNFPGRFSGRQFSNSRSEMNVSTLELGDSALYLCASSRTAGTEAFFGQGTRLTVV.

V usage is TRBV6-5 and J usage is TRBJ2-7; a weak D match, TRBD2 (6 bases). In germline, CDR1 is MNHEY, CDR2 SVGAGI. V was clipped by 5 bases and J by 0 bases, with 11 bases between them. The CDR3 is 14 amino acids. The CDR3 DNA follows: TGTGCCAGCAGTGTCGGAGGGGTCTCCTACGAGCAGTACTTC. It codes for CASSVGGVSYEQYF.

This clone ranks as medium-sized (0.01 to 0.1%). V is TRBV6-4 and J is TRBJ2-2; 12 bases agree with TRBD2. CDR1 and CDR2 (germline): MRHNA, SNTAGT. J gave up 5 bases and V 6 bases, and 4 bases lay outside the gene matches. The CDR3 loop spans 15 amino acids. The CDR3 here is CASSRLAGETGELFF. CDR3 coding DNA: TGTGCCAGCAGCCGACTAGCGGGAGAGACCGGGGAGCTGTTTTTT.

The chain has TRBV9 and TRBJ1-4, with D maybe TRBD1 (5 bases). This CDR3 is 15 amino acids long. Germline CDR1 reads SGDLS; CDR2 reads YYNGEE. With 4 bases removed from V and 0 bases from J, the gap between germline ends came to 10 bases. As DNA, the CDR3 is TGTGCCAGCAGCCCGGGGGGGTCAACTAATGAAAAACTGTTTTTT. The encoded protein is CASSPGGSTNEKLFF.

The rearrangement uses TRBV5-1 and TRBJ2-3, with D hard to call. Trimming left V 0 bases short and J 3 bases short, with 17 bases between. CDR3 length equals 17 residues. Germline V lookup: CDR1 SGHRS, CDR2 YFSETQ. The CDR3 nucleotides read TGCGCCAGCAGCTTGGTGCCTCTAGGCCCTACGACAGATACGCAGTATTTT. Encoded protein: CASSLVPLGPTTDTQYF.

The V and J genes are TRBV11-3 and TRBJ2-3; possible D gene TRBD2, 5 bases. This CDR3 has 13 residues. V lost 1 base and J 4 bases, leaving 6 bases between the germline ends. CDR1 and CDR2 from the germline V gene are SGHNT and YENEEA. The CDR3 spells CASSLGGADTQYF. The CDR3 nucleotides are TGTGCCAGCAGCTTAGGGGGAGCAGATACGCAGTATTTT.

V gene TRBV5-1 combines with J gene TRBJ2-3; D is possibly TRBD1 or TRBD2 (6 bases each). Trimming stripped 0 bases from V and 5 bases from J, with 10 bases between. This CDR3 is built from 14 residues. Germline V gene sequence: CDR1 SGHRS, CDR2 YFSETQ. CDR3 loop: CASSLGGAQDTQYF. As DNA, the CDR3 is TGCGCCAGCAGCTTGGGGGGGGCGCAAGATACGCAGTATTTT.

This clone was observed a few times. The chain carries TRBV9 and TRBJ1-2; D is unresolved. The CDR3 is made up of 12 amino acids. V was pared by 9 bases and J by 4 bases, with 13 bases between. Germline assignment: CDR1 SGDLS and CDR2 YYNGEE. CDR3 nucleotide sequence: TGTGCCATTCCCCCGAGGGCCTATGGCTACACCTTC. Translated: CAIPPRAYGYTF.

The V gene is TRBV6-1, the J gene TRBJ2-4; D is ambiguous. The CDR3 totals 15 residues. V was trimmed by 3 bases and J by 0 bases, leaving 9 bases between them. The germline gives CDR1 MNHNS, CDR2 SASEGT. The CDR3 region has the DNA TGTGCCAGCAGTGACGGTACCTTAGCCAAAAACATTCAGTACTTC. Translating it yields CASSDGTLAKNIQYF.

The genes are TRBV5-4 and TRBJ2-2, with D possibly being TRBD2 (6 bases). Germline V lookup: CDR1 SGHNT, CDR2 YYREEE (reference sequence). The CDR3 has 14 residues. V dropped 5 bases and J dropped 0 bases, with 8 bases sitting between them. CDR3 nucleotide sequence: TGTGCCAGCAGGCCGGGGGCGAACACCGGGGAGCTGTTTTTT. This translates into CASRPGANTGELFF.

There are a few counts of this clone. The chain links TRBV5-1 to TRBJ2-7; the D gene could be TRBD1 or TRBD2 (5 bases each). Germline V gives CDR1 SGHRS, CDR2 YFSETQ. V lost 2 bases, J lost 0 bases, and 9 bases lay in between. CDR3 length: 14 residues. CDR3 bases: TGCGCCAGCAGCTTCGACAGCGGCTCCTACGAGCAGTACTTC. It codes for CASSFDSGSYEQYF.

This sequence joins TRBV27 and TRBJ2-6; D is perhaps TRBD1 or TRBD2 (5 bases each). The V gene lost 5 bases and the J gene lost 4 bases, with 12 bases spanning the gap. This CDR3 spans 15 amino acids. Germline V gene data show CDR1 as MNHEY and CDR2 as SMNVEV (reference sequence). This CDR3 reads CASSPGAQGANVLTF. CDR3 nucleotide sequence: TGTGCCAGCAGTCCCGGGGCGCAAGGGGCCAACGTCCTGACTTTC.

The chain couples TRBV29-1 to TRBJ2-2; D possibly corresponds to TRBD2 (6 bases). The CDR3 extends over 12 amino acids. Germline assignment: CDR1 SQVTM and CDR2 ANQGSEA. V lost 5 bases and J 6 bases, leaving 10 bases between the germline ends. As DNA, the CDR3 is TGCAGCGTTCCGGCGGGGTCCGGGGAGCTGTTTTTT. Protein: CSVPAGSGELFF.